This TCR beta chain was recovered during a study of blood T cell repertoires in COVID-19. Assignments of participants to cohorts depended upon their own reported clinical history. Using immunoSEQ multiplex PCR, the repertoire was profiled, and TCRdb retains in-frame clones only, with some absent. Among just over 80,000 clones listed, about 89% were seen once. This clonotype was obtained from a woman in her fifties or sixties with acute COVID-19. Material for sequencing was PBMCs or T cells enriched from blood (not recorded which).

CDR3 sequence reads: CASGIIRDRGGYTF. The CDR3 DNA follows: TGTGCCAGCGGAATCATCCGGGACAGGGGTGGCTACACCTTC. This chain joins TRBV27 and TRBJ1-2, with 10 bases that match TRBD1. The germline V gene encodes CDR1 MNHEY and CDR2 SMNVEV (reference sequence). V lost 8 bases, J lost 7 bases, and 10 bases stayed unmatched. This CDR3 spans 14 amino acids.